This T cell receptor (beta chain) was profiled in a study of cytomegalovirus exposure and HLA in healthy donors. Study results and limitations: The classifier, whose performance was assessed in both the original and validation cohorts, reportedly diagnosed cytomegalovirus status with high specificity and sensitivity.

The PCR used 60 Vbeta and 13 Jbeta primers. Using immunoSEQ multiplex PCR, the repertoire was profiled, and TCRdb retains in-frame clones only, with some absent. The sample lists approximately 100,000 clones, about 76% occurring once. Remarks on this clone: Its matching antigen is unknown.

Germline lookup yields CDR1 SGHTA and CDR2 FQGNSA. There are 11 residues in the CDR3. V lost 5 bases, J lost 5 bases, and 3 bases lay in between. This rearrangement joins TRBV7-2 to TRBJ2-2; D unresolved. The specimen was PBMCs. This TCR was sampled from a human donor in good health. DNA for the CDR3: TGTGCCAGCAGCCCGACCGGGGAGCTGTTTTTT. This encodes CASSPTGELFF.